The T cell receptor (beta chain) under discussion was sequenced for a study of OX40 agonist ivuxolimab in advanced cancers. Study in general: The eligibility criteria allowed prior anti-PD-1, anti-PD-L1 or anti-CTLA-4 therapy, and 30% to 45% had some. Study-level points and caveats: Partly responding patients at 0.1-3.0 mg/kg showed some of the smallest clonal expansion.

This CDR3 has 18 amino acids. Trimming took off 4 bases at V and 0 bases at J, with 16 bases between the two ends. Germline loops: CDR1 MNHNS, CDR2 SASEGT. Profiling relied on immunoSEQ multiplex PCR, and the TCRdb table lists in-frame clones only, not all of them. The sample consists of tens of thousands of clones, approximately 83% of them appearing once. As regards this clone: Its specificity is unknown.

The TCR was taken from an adult with an advanced solid tumor such as melanoma, head and neck, liver or kidney cancer. The chain has TRBV6-1 and TRBJ1-6; D is unclear. The material sequenced was CD4+ or CD8+ T cells sorted from blood, taken in a trial of the OX40 agonist ivuxolimab. CDR3 sequence: CASSGRSTESSYNSPLHF. The CDR3 region has the DNA TGTGCCAGCAGTGGTAGGTCAACGGAGAGCTCCTATAATTCACCCCTCCACTTT.